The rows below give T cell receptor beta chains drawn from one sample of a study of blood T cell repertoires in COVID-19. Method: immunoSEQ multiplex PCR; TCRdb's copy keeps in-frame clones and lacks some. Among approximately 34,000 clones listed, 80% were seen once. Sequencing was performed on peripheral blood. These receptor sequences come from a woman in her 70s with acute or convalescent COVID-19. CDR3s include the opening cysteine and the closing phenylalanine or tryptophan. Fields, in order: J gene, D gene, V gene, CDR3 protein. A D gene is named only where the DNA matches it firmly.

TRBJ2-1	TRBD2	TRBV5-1	CASSLGTSGFNEQFF
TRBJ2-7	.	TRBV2	CASTREAGSYEQYF
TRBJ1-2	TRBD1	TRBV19	CASTDRGYGYTF
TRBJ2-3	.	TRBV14	CASSQIRTSDTQYF
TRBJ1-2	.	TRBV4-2	CASSQDLGGGSTNYGYTF
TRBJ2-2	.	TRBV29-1	CSVVGSPTGELFF
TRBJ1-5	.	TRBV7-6	CASSLAPGLEQPQHF
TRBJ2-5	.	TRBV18	CASSLDIQETQYF
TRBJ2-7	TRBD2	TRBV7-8	CASSRRGSPYEQYF
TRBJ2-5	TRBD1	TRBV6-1	CASSEWDRVETQYF
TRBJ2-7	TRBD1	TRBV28	CASSDRVLGEQYF
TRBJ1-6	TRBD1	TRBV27	CASSGDRVDSPLHF
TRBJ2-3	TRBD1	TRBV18	CASSALEGQGPDTQYF
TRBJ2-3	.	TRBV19	CASSPLLASTDTQYF
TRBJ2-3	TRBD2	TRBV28	CASTAGVGDTQYF
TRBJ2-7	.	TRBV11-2	CASSLDARGFSYEQYF
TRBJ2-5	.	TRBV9	CASSVGSVLQETQYF
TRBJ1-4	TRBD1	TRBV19	CASSISQGATEKLFF
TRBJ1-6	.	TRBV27	CASSPNSYNSPLHF
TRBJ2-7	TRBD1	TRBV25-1	CASSQRQGSEQYF
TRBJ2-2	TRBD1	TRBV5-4	CASSLRQGTGELFF
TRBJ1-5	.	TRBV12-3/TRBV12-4	CASSFSPNQPQHF
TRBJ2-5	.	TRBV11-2	CASSSSTTQTQYF
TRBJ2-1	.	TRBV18	CASSPKGQAGGYGGNEQFF
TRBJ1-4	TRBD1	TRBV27	CASSLQGGYGTNEKLFF
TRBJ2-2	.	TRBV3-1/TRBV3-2	CASSRDTTNTGELFF
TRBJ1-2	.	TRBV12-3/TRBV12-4	CASTGNYGYTF
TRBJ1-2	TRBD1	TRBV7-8	CASSQSGTGSAGYTF
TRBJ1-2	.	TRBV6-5	CASSPDSGGGYTF
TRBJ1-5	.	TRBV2	CASSEWTSNQPQHF
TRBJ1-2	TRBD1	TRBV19	CASSMGQGSDGYTF
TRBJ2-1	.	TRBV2	CASRELYNEQFF
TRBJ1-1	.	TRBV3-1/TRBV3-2	CASSQRTGNAEAFF
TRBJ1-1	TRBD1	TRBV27	CATQSGTGIMNTEAFF
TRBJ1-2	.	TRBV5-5	CASSLTVNYGYTF
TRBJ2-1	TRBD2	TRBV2	CASTVLAGNNEQFF
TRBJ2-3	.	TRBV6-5	CASSYVGAGLDTQYF
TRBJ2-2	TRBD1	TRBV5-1	CASSSWTGGGTGELFF
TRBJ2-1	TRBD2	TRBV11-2	CASSPSGRAGNEQFF
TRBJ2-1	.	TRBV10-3	CAISDRQTYNEQFF
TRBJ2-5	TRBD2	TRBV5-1	CASTLTSSPQETQYF
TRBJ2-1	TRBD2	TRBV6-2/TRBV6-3	CASSYRNKAGNRGEQFF
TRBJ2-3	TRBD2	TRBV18	CASSPGTSYRLTDTQYF
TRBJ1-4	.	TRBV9	CASSVAGKEVVAEKLFF
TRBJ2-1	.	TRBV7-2	CASSPPYEAPKQFF
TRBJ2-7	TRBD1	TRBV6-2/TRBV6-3	CASSLNPRDRGDEQYF
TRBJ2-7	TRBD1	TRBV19	CASSPISGTGGPEQYF
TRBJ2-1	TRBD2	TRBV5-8	CASSLLASEQFF
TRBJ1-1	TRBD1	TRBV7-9	CASSLSQGPEAFF
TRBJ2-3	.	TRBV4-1	CASSQLRGGYTDTQYF
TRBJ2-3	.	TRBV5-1	CASSGGNLVDTQYF
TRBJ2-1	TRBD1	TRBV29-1	CSARRRDRVFDNEQFF
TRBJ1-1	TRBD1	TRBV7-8	CASSLEGQGRTEAFF
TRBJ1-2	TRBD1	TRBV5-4	CASSLSRGTGVNYGYTF